The clone carrying this TCR beta chain showed up just once. This sample is drawn from a study of blood T cell repertoires in COVID-19. Study-level information: There were acute and convalescent COVID-19 samples, and they came from the United States, Italy and Spain. Nucleic acid was either cDNA or gDNA, and it came from T cells, B-cell-depleted T cells, or PBMCs.

In the authors' methods: Nucleated cell counts were estimated from reference gene primer amplification. Assay used: immunoSEQ multiplex PCR; TCRdb lists only in-frame clones, some missing. V and J calls and clone size are copied from that table; D and trimming were computed from the DNA. The profile covers 110,000 or so clones, with approximately 87% appearing a single time and 18% taken by the ten largest. In germline, CDR1 is LNHNV, CDR2 YYDKDF (reference sequence). Trimming stripped 5 bases from V and 0 bases from J, with 11 bases between. The CDR3 is made up of 15 amino acids. Sequencing input: peripheral blood. The source of this sequence is a woman aged 55-70 years with acute or convalescent COVID-19. This chain uses TRBV15 with TRBJ2-1, with D perhaps TRBD2 (5 bases). Here the CDR3 reads CATSARGYSYNEQFF. CDR3 in DNA: TGTGCCACCAGCGCCCGGGGTTACTCCTACAATGAGCAGTTCTTC.